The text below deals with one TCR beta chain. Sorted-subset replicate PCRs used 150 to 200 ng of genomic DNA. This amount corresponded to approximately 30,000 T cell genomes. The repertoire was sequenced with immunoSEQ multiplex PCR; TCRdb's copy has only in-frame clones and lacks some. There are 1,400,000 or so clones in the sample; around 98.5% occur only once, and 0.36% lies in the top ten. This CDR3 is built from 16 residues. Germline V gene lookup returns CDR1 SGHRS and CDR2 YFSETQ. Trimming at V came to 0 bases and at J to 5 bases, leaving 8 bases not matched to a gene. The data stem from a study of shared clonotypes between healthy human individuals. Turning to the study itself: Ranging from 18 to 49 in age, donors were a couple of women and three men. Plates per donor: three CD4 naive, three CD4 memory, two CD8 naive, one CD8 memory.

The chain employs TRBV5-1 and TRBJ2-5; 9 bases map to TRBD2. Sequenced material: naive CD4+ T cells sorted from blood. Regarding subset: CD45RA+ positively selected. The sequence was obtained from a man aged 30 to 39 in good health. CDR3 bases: TGCGCCAGCAGCTTGGCCTCGACTAGCGGAGGGGAGACCCAGTACTTC. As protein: CASSLASTSGGETQYF.